The 2 T cell receptor beta chains below come from one sample, sequenced in a study of shared clonotypes between healthy human individuals (TCRdb year 2020). Libraries were made using the immunoSEQ multiplex PCR assay. Held by TCRdb, this immuneACCESS table contains in-frame sequences only and omits some clones. Under half of the omission traces to an unresolved V gene where checked; the cause of the rest is unknown. The sample includes about 2.1 million clones, with around 95% observed a single time. The ten largest account for about 1.7% of the sample. CD8 naive samples consisted of CD45RO-negative cells that were positively selected for CCR7, yielding a CD45RA+CCR7+ population without TemRA cells. The sequencing input was naive CD8+ T cells from PBMCs. The sample's cell subset or site label, in plain terms: CD45RA+CCR7+. The receptors stem from a man younger than 35 in good health. Some clones in this sample may be carry-over from other donors' samples.

This sequence joins TRBV25-1 and TRBJ1-3, with 12 bases that match TRBD1. In germline, CDR1 is MGHDK, CDR2 SYGVNS. The CDR3 covers 15 residues. J was trimmed by 4 bases and V by 6 bases; bases with no gene match: 4. DNA for the CDR3: TGTGCCAGCAGCCGGGACAGGGGGCTAGGAAACACCATATATTTT. Translated: CASSRDRGLGNTIYF.

The gene calls are TRBV5-1 and TRBJ2-3; D is unresolved. CDR1 and CDR2 from the germline V gene are SGHRS and YFSETQ. V was pared by 3 bases and J by 0 bases, with 11 bases between. This CDR3 comprises 15 residues. The DNA of the CDR3 is TGCGCCAGCAGCTGGGGTGGCGTCAGCACAGATACGCAGTATTTT. It is translated as CASSWGGVSTDTQYF.